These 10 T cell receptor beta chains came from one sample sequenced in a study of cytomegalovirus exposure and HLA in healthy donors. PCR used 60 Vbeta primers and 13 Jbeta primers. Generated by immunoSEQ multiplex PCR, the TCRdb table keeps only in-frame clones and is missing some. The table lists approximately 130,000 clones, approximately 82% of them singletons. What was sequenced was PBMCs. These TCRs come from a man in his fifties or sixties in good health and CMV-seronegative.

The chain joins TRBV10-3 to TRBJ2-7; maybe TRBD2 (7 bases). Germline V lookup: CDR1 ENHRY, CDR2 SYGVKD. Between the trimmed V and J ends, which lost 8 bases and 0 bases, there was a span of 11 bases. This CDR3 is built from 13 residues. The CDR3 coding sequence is TGTGCCATCGGGGAGGGGGGCTCCTACGAGCAGTACTTC. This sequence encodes CAIGEGGSYEQYF.

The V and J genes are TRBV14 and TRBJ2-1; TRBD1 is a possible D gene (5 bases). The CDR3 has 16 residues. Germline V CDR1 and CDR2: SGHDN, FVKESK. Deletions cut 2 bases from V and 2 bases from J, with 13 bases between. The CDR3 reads CASSQLRGRTYNEQFF. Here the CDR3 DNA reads TGTGCCAGCAGCCAACTAAGGGGCCGCACCTACAATGAGCAGTTCTTC.

This CDR3 reads CASSLMGLAGSREQYF. The CDR3 region has the DNA TGTGCCAGCAGCTTAATGGGACTAGCGGGCAGCCGCGAGCAGTACTTC. The rearrangement joins TRBV7-8 to TRBJ2-7; 12 bases align to TRBD2. This CDR3 comprises 16 residues. V was clipped by 2 bases and J by 6 bases; unmatched bases: 8. CDR1 and CDR2 (germline): SGHVS, FQNEAQ.

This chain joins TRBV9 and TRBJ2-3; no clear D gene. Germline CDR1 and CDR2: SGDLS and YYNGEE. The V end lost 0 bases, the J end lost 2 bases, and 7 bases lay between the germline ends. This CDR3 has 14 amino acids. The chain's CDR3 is CASSVAPFTDTQYF. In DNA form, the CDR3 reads TGTGCCAGCAGCGTAGCCCCCTTCACAGATACGCAGTATTTT.

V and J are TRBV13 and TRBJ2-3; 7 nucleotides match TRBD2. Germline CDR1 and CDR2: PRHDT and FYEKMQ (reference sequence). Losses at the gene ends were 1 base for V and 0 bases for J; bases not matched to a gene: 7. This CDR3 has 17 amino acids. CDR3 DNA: TGTGCCAGCAGCTTAGCCTCCCGACTAGCTAGCACAGATACGCAGTATTTT. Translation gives CASSLASRLASTDTQYF.

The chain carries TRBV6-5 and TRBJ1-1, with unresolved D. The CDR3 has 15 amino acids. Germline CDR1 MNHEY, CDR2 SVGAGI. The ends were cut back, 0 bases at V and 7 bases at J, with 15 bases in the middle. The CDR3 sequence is CASSYSKTSGREAFF. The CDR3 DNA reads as TGTGCCAGCAGTTACTCCAAAACGAGCGGTCGTGAAGCTTTCTTT.

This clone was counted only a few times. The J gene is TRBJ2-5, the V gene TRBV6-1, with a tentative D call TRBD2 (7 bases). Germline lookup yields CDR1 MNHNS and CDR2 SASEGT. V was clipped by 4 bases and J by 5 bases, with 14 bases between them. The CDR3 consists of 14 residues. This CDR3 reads CASSARGARETQYF. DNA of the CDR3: TGTGCCAGCAGTGCCCGGGGGGCTCGCGAGACCCAGTACTTC.

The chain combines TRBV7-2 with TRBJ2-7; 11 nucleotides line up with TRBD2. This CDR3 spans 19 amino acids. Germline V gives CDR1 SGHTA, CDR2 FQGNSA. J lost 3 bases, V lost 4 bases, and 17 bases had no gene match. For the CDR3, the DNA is TGTGCCAGCAGCTCCGGGACAAGACTAGCGGGAAGTGATTACTACGAGCAGTACTTC. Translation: CASSSGTRLAGSDYYEQYF.

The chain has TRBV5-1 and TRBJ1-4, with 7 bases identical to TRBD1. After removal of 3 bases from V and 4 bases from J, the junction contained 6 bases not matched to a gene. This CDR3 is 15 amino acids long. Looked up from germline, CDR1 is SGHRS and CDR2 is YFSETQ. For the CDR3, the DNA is TGCGCCAGCAGCTCACGACAGGGAGTTAATGAAAAACTGTTTTTT. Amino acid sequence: CASSSRQGVNEKLFF.

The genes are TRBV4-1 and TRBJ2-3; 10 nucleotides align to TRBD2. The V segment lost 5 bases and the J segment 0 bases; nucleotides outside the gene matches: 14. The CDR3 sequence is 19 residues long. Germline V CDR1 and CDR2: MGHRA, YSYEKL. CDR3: CASSFPRLAGFPSTDTQYF. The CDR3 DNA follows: TGCGCCAGCAGCTTCCCTCGACTAGCGGGTTTCCCTAGCACAGATACGCAGTATTTT.